The next 8 T cell receptor beta chains were all read from a single sample in a study of blood T cell repertoires in COVID-19. Sequencing was performed with immunoSEQ multiplex PCR; in TCRdb, only in-frame clones are kept and a portion is missing. The table lists over 200,000 clones, around 84% of them singletons. Material: peripheral blood. The source of these receptors is a woman over 75 with active or convalescent COVID-19.

The CDR3 loop reads CATSPGHGSWTEAFF. The CDR3, as DNA: TGTGCCACCAGCCCGGGACATGGATCTTGGACTGAAGCTTTCTTT. J is TRBJ1-1 and V is TRBV15, with D tentatively TRBD1 (6 bases). Germline lookup yields CDR1 LNHNV and CDR2 YYDKDF (reference sequence). The CDR3 is made up of 15 amino acids. Between the trimmed V and J ends, which lost 5 bases and 5 bases, there was a span of 18 bases.

The CDR3: CASSSGSVGANVLTF. The CDR3 DNA follows: TGTGCCAGCAGCTCTGGCTCTGTCGGGGCCAACGTCCTGACTTTC. V gene TRBV5-4 combines with J gene TRBJ2-6; D not resolved. CDR3 length: 15 amino acids. CDR1 is SGHNT, CDR2 YYREEE, per germline (reference sequence). V was pared by 3 bases and J by 4 bases, with 11 bases between.

The CDR3 is CASSLDRASYEQYF. CDR3 nucleotides: TGTGCCAGCAGCTTGGACAGGGCGTCCTACGAGCAGTACTTC. This rearrangement joins TRBV11-2 to TRBJ2-7, with 8 nucleotides matching TRBD1. V lost 3 bases and J lost 1; bases outside the gene matches: 2. There are 14 residues in the CDR3. Germline loops: CDR1 SGHAT, CDR2 FQNNGV. Full variable domain (outside the CDR3, taken from reference TRBV11-2 and TRBJ2-7): EAGVAQSPRYKIIEKRQSVAFWCNPISGHATLYWYQQILGQGPKLLIQFQNNGVVDDSQLPKDRFSAERLKGVDSTLKIQPAKLEDSAVYLCASSLDRASYEQYFGPGTRLTVT.

This clone has just a few counts. This chain joins TRBV2 and TRBJ2-2; D is undetermined. The V gene's germline CDR1 is SNHLY and CDR2 FYNNEI. The V gene lost 7 bases and the J gene lost 0 bases, with 6 bases spanning the gap. There are 13 residues in the CDR3. The CDR3 sequence is CASKRANTGELFF. The CDR3 region has the DNA TGTGCCAGCAAACGGGCGAACACCGGGGAGCTGTTTTTT.

V gene TRBV12-2 combines with J gene TRBJ2-1; TRBD2 was called by the table and not checked on the DNA. TRBV12-2 is a documented pseudogene. The CDR3 is 20 residues long. CDR3 coding DNA: TGTGCAAGGACGCAGATTAGGGCTAGCGGGGGGCCGAATTCCTACAATGAGCAGTTCTTC. Protein sequence: CARTQIRASGGPNSYNEQFF.

The chain joins TRBV29-1 to TRBJ2-7; the match to TRBD1 covers 8 bases. The CDR3 contains 12 residues. Germline loops: CDR1 SQVTM, CDR2 ANQGSEA. Trimming at V came to 4 bases and at J to 2 bases, leaving 1 base not matched to a gene. The CDR3 bases are TGCAGCGTTGTACAGGGGGCCTACGAGCAGTACTTC. Protein product: CSVVQGAYEQYF.

This clone occurred a few times. CDR3 bases: TGTGCCAGCAGCCCCGGGAGGGATGAGCAGTTCTTC. It yields the protein CASSPGRDEQFF. This chain links TRBV7-9 with TRBJ2-1; 8 bases agree with TRBD2. CDR1 and CDR2 (germline): SEHNR, FQNEAQ (reference sequence). V lost 5 bases, J lost 8 bases, and 2 bases stayed unmatched. The CDR3 totals 12 residues.

The V and J genes are TRBV30 and TRBJ1-2, with D uncertain. The V gene lost 0 bases and the J gene lost 14 bases, with 19 bases spanning the gap. Germline-derived CDR1 and CDR2 are GTSNPN and SVGIG (reference sequence). CDR3 length equals 13 residues. The CDR3: CAWSVMRARNSTF. The CDR3 DNA is TGTGCCTGGAGTGTAATGAGGGCCCGCAATTCTACCTTC.